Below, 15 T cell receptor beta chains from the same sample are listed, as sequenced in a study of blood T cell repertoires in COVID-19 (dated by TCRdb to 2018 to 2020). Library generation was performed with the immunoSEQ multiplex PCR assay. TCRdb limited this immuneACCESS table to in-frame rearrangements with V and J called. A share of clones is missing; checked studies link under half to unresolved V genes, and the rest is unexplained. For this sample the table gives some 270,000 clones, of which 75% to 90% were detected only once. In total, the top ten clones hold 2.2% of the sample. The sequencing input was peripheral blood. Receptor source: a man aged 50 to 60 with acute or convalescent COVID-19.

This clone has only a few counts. The CDR3 protein is CASSLPGTISSGNTIYF. The DNA for the CDR3 is TGTGCCAGCAGCCTCCCCGGAACTATATCCTCTGGAAACACCATATATTTT. The chain has TRBV3-1 (or the pseudogene TRBV3-2) and TRBJ1-3; no reliable D call. V lost 4 bases and J lost 0, with 16 bases in between. Germline V lookup: CDR1 LGHDT, CDR2 YNNKEL (reference sequence). This CDR3 spans 17 amino acids.

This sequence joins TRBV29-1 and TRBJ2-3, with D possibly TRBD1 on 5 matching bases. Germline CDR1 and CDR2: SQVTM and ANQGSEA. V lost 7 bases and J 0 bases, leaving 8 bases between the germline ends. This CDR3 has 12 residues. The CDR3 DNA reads TGCAGCGGACAGCTAAGCACAGATACGCAGTATTTT. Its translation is CSGQLSTDTQYF.

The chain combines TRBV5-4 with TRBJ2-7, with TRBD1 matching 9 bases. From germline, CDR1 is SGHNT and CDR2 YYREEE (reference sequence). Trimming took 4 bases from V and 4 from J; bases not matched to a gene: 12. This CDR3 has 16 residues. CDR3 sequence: CASSVTGTGNSYEQYF. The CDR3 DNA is TGTGCCAGCAGCGTCACCGGGACAGGGAATTCGTACGAGCAGTACTTC.

CDR3 in amino acids: CASSLSGHTNTGELFF. In nucleotides, the CDR3 is TGCGCCAGCAGCTTATCAGGACATACGAACACCGGGGAGCTGTTTTTT. The V call is TRBV5-1, the J call TRBJ2-2, with D possibly TRBD1 on 5 matching bases. Germline assignment: CDR1 SGHRS and CDR2 YFSETQ. The CDR3 spans 16 residues. With 2 bases removed from V and 0 bases from J, the gap between germline ends came to 11 bases.

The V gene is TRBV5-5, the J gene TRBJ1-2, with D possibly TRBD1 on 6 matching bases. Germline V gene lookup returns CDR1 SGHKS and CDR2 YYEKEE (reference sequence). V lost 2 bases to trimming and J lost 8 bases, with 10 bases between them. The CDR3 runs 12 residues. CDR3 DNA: TGTGCCAGCAGCTTCGACAGGCGGGGCTACACCTTC. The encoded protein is CASSFDRRGYTF.

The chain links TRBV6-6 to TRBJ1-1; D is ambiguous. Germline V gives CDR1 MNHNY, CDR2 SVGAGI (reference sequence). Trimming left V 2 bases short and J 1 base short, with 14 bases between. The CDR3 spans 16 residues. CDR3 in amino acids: CASSYGFSLGNTEAFF. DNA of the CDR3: TGTGCCAGCAGTTACGGTTTTTCTCTCGGGAACACTGAAGCTTTCTTT.

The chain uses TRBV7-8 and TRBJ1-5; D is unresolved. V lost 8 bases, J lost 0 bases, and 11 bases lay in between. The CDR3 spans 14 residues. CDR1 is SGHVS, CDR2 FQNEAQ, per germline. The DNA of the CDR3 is TGTGCCAGCGCCCGGGATAGTAGCAATCAGCCCCAGCATTTT. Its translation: CASARDSSNQPQHF.

The CDR3 nucleotides read TGCGCCAGCAGCTTTAGGGGGCCGAGCACAGATACGCAGTATTTT. Protein: CASSFRGPSTDTQYF. The chain carries TRBV5-1 and TRBJ2-3; 7 bases are a match to TRBD1. The CDR3 length is 15 residues. V lost 2 bases to trimming and J lost 0 bases; unmatched junction nucleotides: 3. CDR1 and CDR2 (germline): SGHRS, YFSETQ.

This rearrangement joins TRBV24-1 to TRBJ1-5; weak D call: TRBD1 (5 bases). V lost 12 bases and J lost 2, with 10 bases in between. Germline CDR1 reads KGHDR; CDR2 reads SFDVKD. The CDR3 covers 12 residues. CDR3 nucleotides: TGTGCCTCGCGGGGGGGCAATCAGCCCCAGCATTTT. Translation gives CASRGGNQPQHF.

CDR3 sequence (DNA): TGCGCCAGCACCTTAGGACTAGCTTACAATGAGCAGTTCTTC. Translation gives CASTLGLAYNEQFF. The chain is built from TRBV5-1 and TRBJ2-1; 8 bases are shared with TRBD2. Germline CDR1 reads SGHRS; CDR2 reads YFSETQ. The CDR3 is 14 residues long. V shed 6 bases, J shed 4 bases, and the junction held 6 bases outside the gene matches.

The CDR3: CASSLVSRVNYGYTF. The CDR3 DNA reads TGTGCCAGCAGCTTAGTAAGCCGAGTTAACTATGGCTACACCTTC. The rearrangement links TRBV7-2 to TRBJ1-2; D not certain. The CDR3 length is 15 residues. Trimming removed 1 base from V and 1 base from J, with 10 bases in between. Germline CDR1 is SGHTA and CDR2 is FQGNSA.

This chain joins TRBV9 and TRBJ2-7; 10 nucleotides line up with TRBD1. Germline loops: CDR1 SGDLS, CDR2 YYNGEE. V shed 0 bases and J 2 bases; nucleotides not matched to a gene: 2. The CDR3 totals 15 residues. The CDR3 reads CASSVAGTGAYEQYF. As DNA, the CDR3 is TGTGCCAGCAGCGTAGCTGGGACAGGGGCCTACGAGCAGTACTTC. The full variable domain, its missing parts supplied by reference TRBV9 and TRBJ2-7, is DSGVTQTPKHLITATGQRVTLRCSPRSGDLSVYWYQQSLDQGLQFLIQYYNGEERAKGNILERFSAQQFPDLHSELNLSSLELGDSALYFCASSVAGTGAYEQYFGPGTRLTVT.

CDR3 sequence: CACRGAYNEQFF. CDR3 DNA: TGTGCCTGCCGGGGTGCCTACAATGAGCAGTTCTTC. The chain recombines TRBV30 with TRBJ2-1; D is possibly TRBD2 (5 bases). This CDR3 region has 12 residues. V lost 6 bases to trimming and J lost 2 bases, with 8 bases between them. Germline CDR1 reads GTSNPN; CDR2 reads SVGIG (reference sequence). Using reference TRBV30 and TRBJ2-1 for the parts outside the CDR3, the full variable domain is SQTIHQWPATLVQPVGSPLSLECTVEGTSNPNLYWYRQAAGRGLQLLFYSVGIGQISSEVPQNLSASRPQDRQFILSSKKLLLSDSGFYLCACRGAYNEQFFGPGTRLTVL.

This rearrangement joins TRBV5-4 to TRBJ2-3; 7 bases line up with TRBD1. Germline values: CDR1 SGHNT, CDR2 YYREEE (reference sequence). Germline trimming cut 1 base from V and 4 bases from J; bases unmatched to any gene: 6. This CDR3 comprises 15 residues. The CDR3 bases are TGTGCCAGCAGCTTGAGGACAGGACCGGCAGATACGCAGTATTTT. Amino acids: CASSLRTGPADTQYF.

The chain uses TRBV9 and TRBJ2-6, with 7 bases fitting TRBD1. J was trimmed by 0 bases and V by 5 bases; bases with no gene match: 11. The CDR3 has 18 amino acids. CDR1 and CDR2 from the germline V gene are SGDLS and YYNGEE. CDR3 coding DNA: TGTGCCAGCAGGGGAACGGGACAGCCGAACTCTGGGGCCAACGTCCTGACTTTC. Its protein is CASRGTGQPNSGANVLTF.